This T cell receptor (beta chain) was identified during a study of T cells after yellow fever vaccination. Study-wide findings and caveats: Re-detected after boosting: most primary clones, more than 95% of CD4 and 80% to 90% of CD8. On re-exposure, the response was weaker but peaked faster, at day 5 versus 15. Within FACS-sorted repertoires, abundant clonotypes contaminating from the bulk population could be present.

The CDR3 is 14 residues long. The germline V gene encodes CDR1 MNHNS and CDR2 SASEGT. V was clipped by 6 bases and J by 6 bases; unmatched bases: 4. This clonotype appeared many times. The antigen is not known. TCR cDNA was made by 5'RACE template switching, adding a universal primer site and UMIs. TCRdb re-called the 5' RACE reads with MiXCR, one entry per CDR3 protein. The sample has around 530,000 distinct CDR3 sequences; 17% are singletons. This receptor was identified in a man in his late teens or twenties who received the YFV17D yellow fever vaccine. The gene calls are TRBV6-1 and TRBJ2-1; 11 bases fit TRBD2. The sample here was PBMCs, taken 5 to 6 days after the first yellow fever vaccination. CDR3 loop: CASSLAGGTNEQFF. In DNA form, the CDR3 reads TGTGCCAGCAGCCTAGCGGGGGGAACCAATGAGCAGTTCTTC.